What follows are 30 T cell receptor beta chains derived from one specimen sequenced in a study of cytomegalovirus exposure and HLA in healthy donors. Both 60 Vbeta primers and 13 Jbeta primers went into the PCR. The protocol was immunoSEQ multiplex PCR, while the TCRdb copy is restricted to in-frame clones and leaves out a portion. The table lists around 100,000 clones. Material: PBMCs. All receptors derive from a man aged 40-49 years in good health and CMV-seronegative.

The chain couples TRBV28 to TRBJ2-7, with D unclear. This CDR3 has 15 residues. CDR1 and CDR2 from the germline V gene are MDHEN and SYDVKM. Trimming took off 6 bases at V and 1 base at J, with 16 bases between the two ends. The CDR3 DNA follows: TGTGCCAGCAGGTATCTGGATCAGGCTTCCTACGAGCAGTACTTC. Protein sequence: CASRYLDQASYEQYF.

The rearrangement uses TRBV4-3 and TRBJ2-1; 11 nucleotides match TRBD2. The CDR3 length is 19 residues. V was clipped by 0 bases and J by 7 bases; unmatched bases: 14. From germline, CDR1 is LGHNA and CDR2 YSLEER. CDR3 sequence: CASSQDGVAGGPFSNEQFF. The CDR3, as DNA: TGCGCCAGCAGCCAAGATGGGGTAGCGGGAGGGCCGTTCAGTAATGAGCAGTTCTTC.

The chain uses TRBV2 and TRBJ2-1; 9 bases map to TRBD2. The CDR3 totals 15 residues. V trimming: 8 bases; J trimming: 2 bases; junction bases outside the gene matches: 7. Germline V CDR1 and CDR2: SNHLY, FYNNEI. CDR3 sequence (DNA): TGTGCCAGCCGAGAAAGCGGGAGGCCCTACAATGAGCAGTTCTTC. Its translation: CASRESGRPYNEQFF.

The J gene is TRBJ2-3, the V gene TRBV5-1, with TRBD2 matching over 9 bases. V lost 5 bases and J lost 4; bases outside the gene matches: 14. CDR1 is SGHRS, CDR2 YFSETQ, per germline. The CDR3 consists of 17 residues. The CDR3 DNA reads TGCGCCAGCAGGCCTCGGGGACCGGGACTAGCCTCAGATACGCAGTATTTT. Its protein is CASRPRGPGLASDTQYF.

This sequence joins TRBV7-6 and TRBJ2-7, with D tentatively TRBD1 (6 bases). The CDR3 is 14 residues long. Germline values: CDR1 SGHVS, CDR2 FNYEAQ. V gave up 5 bases and J gave up 3 bases, with 14 bases separating them. CDR3 sequence (DNA): TGTGCCAGCAGCCTAGGGGACAACAACTACGAGCAGTACTTC. It yields the protein CASSLGDNNYEQYF.

This rearrangement joins TRBV5-4 to TRBJ2-7; D uncertain. CDR3 length equals 13 residues. Germline V gene lookup returns CDR1 SGHNT and CDR2 YYREEE (reference sequence). The V gene lost 1 base and the J gene lost 2 bases, with 7 bases spanning the gap. CDR3 DNA sequence: TGTGCCAGCAGCTTGTGGCATACCTACGAGCAGTACTTC. This codes for CASSLWHTYEQYF.

The V and J genes are TRBV19 and TRBJ2-1; D gene unclear. Germline values: CDR1 LNHDA, CDR2 SQIVND (reference sequence). The CDR3 has 15 residues. V was trimmed by 3 bases and J by 7 bases, leaving 16 bases between them. CDR3 sequence: CASSIVANAWNEQFF. In DNA, the CDR3 is TGTGCCAGTAGTATTGTAGCTAACGCATGGAATGAGCAGTTCTTC.

This chain links TRBV7-2 with TRBJ1-3, with D hard to call. Between the trimmed V and J ends, which lost 5 bases and 0 bases, there was a span of 17 bases. Germline V gives CDR1 SGHTA, CDR2 FQGNSA. The CDR3 contains 17 residues. DNA of the CDR3: TGTGCCAGCAGCCCGTCACAGCAACTTAGCTCTGGAAACACCATATATTTT. Translated, it gives CASSPSQQLSSGNTIYF.

This chain joins TRBV30 and TRBJ2-1; D may be TRBD1 (5 bases). Trimming stripped 3 bases from V and 9 bases from J, with 9 bases between. The CDR3 extends over 11 amino acids. The germline V gene encodes CDR1 GTSNPN and CDR2 SVGIG (reference sequence). The CDR3 coding sequence is TGTGCCTGGAGCCCTAGGGGTGAGCAGTTCTTC. Protein: CAWSPRGEQFF.

The rearrangement joins TRBV27 to TRBJ2-7, with 7 bases aligning to TRBD1. This CDR3 spans 16 amino acids. CDR1 and CDR2 (germline): MNHEY, SMNVEV (reference sequence). V was clipped by 0 bases and J by 0 bases; unmatched bases: 5. As DNA, the CDR3 is TGTGCCAGCAGTTTATCGGCCCGGGACAGCTCCTACGAGCAGTACTTC. This sequence encodes CASSLSARDSSYEQYF.

This chain links TRBV28 with TRBJ1-2; D is possibly TRBD1 (5 bases). V was cut by 8 bases and J by 4 bases, with 14 bases left in between. The CDR3 is 13 amino acids. In germline, CDR1 is MDHEN, CDR2 SYDVKM. CDR3 in DNA: TGTGCCAGCTTTTTCTCCCAGGGCTATGGCTACACCTTC. Translated, it gives CASFFSQGYGYTF.

V gene TRBV4-2 combines with J gene TRBJ1-1; D is possibly TRBD1 (5 bases). The V gene's germline CDR1 is LGHNA and CDR2 YNFKEQ. V dropped 0 bases and J dropped 0 bases, with 11 bases sitting between them. CDR3 length: 16 amino acids. CDR3 loop: CASSQEGLSVNTEAFF. The CDR3 DNA sequence: TGTGCCAGCAGCCAAGAGGGGCTCTCAGTGAACACTGAAGCTTTCTTT.

The chain is built from TRBV20-1 and TRBJ2-5; the D gene is possibly TRBD1 (5 bases). The CDR3 extends over 10 amino acids. V lost 6 bases and J 4 bases, leaving 6 bases between the germline ends. The germline gives CDR1 DFQATT, CDR2 SNEGSKA (reference sequence). CDR3 amino acids: CSADRETQYF. The DNA of the CDR3 is TGCAGTGCAGACAGAGAGACCCAGTACTTC.

This chain uses TRBV30 with TRBJ2-1; TRBD2 aligns across 11 bases. Germline V gives CDR1 GTSNPN, CDR2 SVGIG (reference sequence). The CDR3 contains 16 residues. V was clipped by 2 bases and J by 4 bases; unmatched bases: 7. CDR3 region: CAWSWPGLAVYNEQFF. CDR3 coding DNA: TGTGCCTGGAGTTGGCCGGGACTAGCGGTATACAATGAGCAGTTCTTC. The complete variable domain, with remaining parts taken from reference TRBV30 and TRBJ2-1, reads SQTIHQWPATLVQPVGSPLSLECTVEGTSNPNLYWYRQAAGRGLQLLFYSVGIGQISSEVPQNLSASRPQDRQFILSSKKLLLSDSGFYLCAWSWPGLAVYNEQFFGPGTRLTVL.

The chain recombines TRBV28 with TRBJ1-2, with D tentatively TRBD1 (5 bases). In germline, CDR1 is MDHEN, CDR2 SYDVKM. The V and J ends lost 3 bases and 0 bases respectively, with 5 bases between them. The CDR3 is 13 amino acids. CDR3 DNA sequence: TGTGCCAGCAGTTTGACAGCTAACTATGGCTACACCTTC. It yields the protein CASSLTANYGYTF.

The chain employs TRBV14 and TRBJ2-3; 14 bases are a match to TRBD2. V was pared by 4 bases and J by 5 bases, with 8 bases of the junction left unmatched. The CDR3 sequence is 17 residues long. Looked up from germline, CDR1 is SGHDN and CDR2 is FVKESK. In DNA form, the CDR3 reads TGTGCCAGCAGCCCCCCCTGGGGGACTAGCGGGAGAGATACGCAGTATTTT. This codes for CASSPPWGTSGRDTQYF.

V is TRBV11-2 and J is TRBJ2-7; D is unresolved. Germline V lookup: CDR1 SGHAT, CDR2 FQNNGV. The ends were cut back, 4 bases at V and 6 bases at J, with 7 bases in the middle. This CDR3 is 11 amino acids long. The CDR3 region is CASSSGVEQYF. The DNA for the CDR3 is TGTGCCAGCAGCTCCGGAGTCGAGCAGTACTTC. Complete variable domain (other parts from reference TRBV11-2 and TRBJ2-7): EAGVAQSPRYKIIEKRQSVAFWCNPISGHATLYWYQQILGQGPKLLIQFQNNGVVDDSQLPKDRFSAERLKGVDSTLKIQPAKLEDSAVYLCASSSGVEQYFGPGTRLTVT.

The CDR3 DNA is TGCGCCAGCAGCCAAGAATGGACGGGAGACCACGAGCAGTACTTC. This gives the protein CASSQEWTGDHEQYF. The chain joins TRBV4-3 to TRBJ2-5, with TRBD2 as a possible D gene (6 bases). The J call may be in error: the DNA end matches TRBJ2-7 better. Germline V gene sequence: CDR1 LGHNA, CDR2 YSLEER. The CDR3 length is 15 residues.

V gene TRBV5-1 combines with J gene TRBJ2-3; 7 bases map to TRBD1. The CDR3 is 15 residues long. Germline CDR1 and CDR2: SGHRS and YFSETQ. After removal of 4 bases from V and 3 bases from J, the junction contained 8 bases not matched to a gene. CDR3 in amino acids: CASSEAGQETDTQYF. The DNA for the CDR3 is TGCGCCAGCAGCGAGGCCGGACAGGAGACAGATACGCAGTATTTT.

The chain recombines TRBV6-6 with TRBJ1-3; TRBD1 matches 9 bases. Germline lookup yields CDR1 MNHNY and CDR2 SVGAGI (reference sequence). V gave up 5 bases and J gave up 1 base; unmatched junction bases: 6. CDR3 length equals 16 residues. The CDR3: CASSNPGQGSGNTIYF. The CDR3 nucleotides are TGTGCCAGCAGTAACCCGGGACAGGGTTCTGGAAACACCATATATTTT.

CDR3 sequence: CASSFLGQAYNEQFF. CDR3 in DNA: TGTGCCAGCAGTTTTTTGGGACAGGCCTACAATGAGCAGTTCTTC. This chain joins TRBV27 and TRBJ2-1, with 8 bases that match TRBD1. J lost 2 bases, V lost 3 bases, and 3 bases had no gene match. The germline V gene encodes CDR1 MNHEY and CDR2 SMNVEV (reference sequence). CDR3 length: 15 amino acids.

This rearrangement joins TRBV5-6 to TRBJ2-7; D perhaps matches TRBD2 (6 bases). The CDR3 runs to 14 residues. Per germline, CDR1 SGHDT and CDR2 YYEEEE. Trimming removed 3 bases at V and 0 bases at J, with 10 bases between. This chain's CDR3 is CASSSGGSSYEQYF. Written as DNA, the CDR3 is TGTGCCAGCAGCTCTGGGGGGTCCTCCTACGAGCAGTACTTC.

This chain links TRBV27 with TRBJ2-2; D is possibly TRBD2 (6 bases). The V end lost 6 bases, the J end lost 4 bases, and 15 bases lay between the germline ends. CDR3 length: 15 amino acids. Germline V gives CDR1 MNHEY, CDR2 SMNVEV (reference sequence). The CDR3 region is CASSPIRTTTGELFF. In DNA form, the CDR3 reads TGTGCCAGCAGCCCCATCCGGACTACCACCGGGGAGCTGTTTTTT.

The chain has TRBV4-2 and TRBJ1-5, with a possible D match to TRBD1 (5 bases). The CDR3 runs 17 residues. The germline CDR1 and CDR2 sequences are LGHNA and YNFKEQ. V lost 4 bases to trimming and J lost 0 bases, with 16 bases between them. In nucleotides, the CDR3 is TGTGCCAGCAGCCCGGTACAGGCAGTTTCTAGCAATCAGCCCCAGCATTTT. Encoded protein: CASSPVQAVSSNQPQHF.

CDR3 residues: CASSSTGTGVETQYF. The CDR3 bases are TGTGCCAGCAGCTCCACCGGGACAGGGGTGGAGACCCAGTACTTC. This chain joins TRBV7-7 and TRBJ2-5; the match to TRBD1 covers 10 bases. Germline CDR1 and CDR2: SSHAT and FNYEAQ (reference sequence). This CDR3 comprises 15 residues. Trimming removed 4 bases from V and 5 bases from J; junction bases left unmatched: 7.

The genes are TRBV10-1 and TRBJ2-5; no reliable D call. The J call is in doubt because the DNA end fits TRBJ2-7 better. The CDR3 consists of 11 residues. Looked up from germline, CDR1 is WNHNN and CDR2 is SYGVQD (reference sequence). The CDR3 loop reads CASSDSYEQYF. The CDR3 nucleotides are TGCGCCAGCAGTGACTCCTACGAGCAGTACTTC.

In DNA form, the CDR3 reads TGTGCCAGCAGCCTAGGGGCCGGGGGTGAAAAACTGTTTTTT. Protein: CASSLGAGGEKLFF. This chain links TRBV7-9 with TRBJ1-4, with a tentative D call TRBD1 (5 bases). In germline, CDR1 is SEHNR, CDR2 FQNEAQ (reference sequence). V was trimmed by 5 bases and J by 7 bases, leaving 14 bases between them. CDR3 length: 14 residues.

This sequence joins TRBV5-6 and TRBJ2-5, with D possibly matching TRBD1 (6 bases). The CDR3 runs 14 residues. Trimming stripped 0 bases from V and 5 bases from J, with 11 bases between. In germline, CDR1 is SGHDT, CDR2 YYEEEE. This chain's CDR3 is CASSLARDTETQYF. CDR3 nucleotides: TGTGCCAGCAGCTTGGCCCGGGACACCGAGACCCAGTACTTC.

This chain links TRBV4-3 with TRBJ2-1, with TRBD2 matching over 7 bases. Trimming at V came to 1 base and at J to 5 bases, leaving 5 bases not matched to a gene. The CDR3 is 15 amino acids. In germline, CDR1 is LGHNA, CDR2 YSLEER. CDR3 sequence reads: CASSQGRLAHNEQFF. The CDR3 DNA reads as TGCGCCAGCAGCCAAGGAAGACTAGCTCACAATGAGCAGTTCTTC.

V is TRBV6-5 and J is TRBJ2-7; TRBD1 is a possible D gene (5 bases). V lost 8 bases and J 0 bases, leaving 8 bases between the germline ends. CDR3 size: 12 residues. CDR1 and CDR2 from the germline V gene are MNHEY and SVGAGI. In DNA form, the CDR3 reads TGTGCCAGCCAGGGCGACTCCTACGAGCAGTACTTC. It is translated as CASQGDSYEQYF.